This T cell receptor (beta chain) was identified in a study of cytomegalovirus exposure and HLA in healthy donors. V was clipped by 5 bases and J by 0 bases, with 8 bases between them. This CDR3 has 13 residues. Germline V lookup: CDR1 SGHVS, CDR2 FNYEAQ. Amplification used 60 Vbeta primers and 13 Jbeta primers. Assay: immunoSEQ multiplex PCR; the TCRdb copy retains only in-frame clones and omits some. The repertoire holds more than 150,000 clones, with approximately 78% as singletons. As regards this clone: Its antigen is not identified.

The study's findings and limits: An analysis that was carried out later associated 15,000 to 20,000 TCR beta sequences with HLA alleles at 0.05 false discovery rate. Most likely, a cluster of highly shared sequence variants arose as a sequencing artifact.

The clonotype originates from a woman in her late teens or twenties in good health and CMV-seronegative. The sequenced material came from PBMCs. The gene calls are TRBV7-6 and TRBJ2-7; D is undetermined. The CDR3 DNA reads TGTGCCAGCAGCCCGGGTGACTCCTACGAGCAGTACTTC. Translation: CASSPGDSYEQYF.